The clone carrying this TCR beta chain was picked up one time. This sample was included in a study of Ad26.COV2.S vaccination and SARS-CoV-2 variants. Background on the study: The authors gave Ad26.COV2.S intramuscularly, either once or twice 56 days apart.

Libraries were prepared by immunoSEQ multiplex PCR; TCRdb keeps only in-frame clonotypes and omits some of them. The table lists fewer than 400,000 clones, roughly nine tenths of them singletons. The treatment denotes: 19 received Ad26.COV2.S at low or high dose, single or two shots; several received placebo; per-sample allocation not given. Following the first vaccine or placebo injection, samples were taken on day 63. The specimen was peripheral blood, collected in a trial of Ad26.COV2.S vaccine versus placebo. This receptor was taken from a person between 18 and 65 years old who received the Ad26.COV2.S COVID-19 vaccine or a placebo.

The CDR3 spells CASSPGQYNSPLHF. CDR3 DNA sequence: TGTGCCAGCAGCCCGGGACAGTATAATTCACCCCTCCACTTT. The V call is TRBV7-9, the J call TRBJ1-6, with 7 nucleotides matching TRBD1. With V trimmed by 5 bases and J by 4 bases, 2 bases remained unmatched. The germline V gene has CDR1 SEHNR and CDR2 FQNEAQ (reference sequence). The CDR3 has 14 residues.